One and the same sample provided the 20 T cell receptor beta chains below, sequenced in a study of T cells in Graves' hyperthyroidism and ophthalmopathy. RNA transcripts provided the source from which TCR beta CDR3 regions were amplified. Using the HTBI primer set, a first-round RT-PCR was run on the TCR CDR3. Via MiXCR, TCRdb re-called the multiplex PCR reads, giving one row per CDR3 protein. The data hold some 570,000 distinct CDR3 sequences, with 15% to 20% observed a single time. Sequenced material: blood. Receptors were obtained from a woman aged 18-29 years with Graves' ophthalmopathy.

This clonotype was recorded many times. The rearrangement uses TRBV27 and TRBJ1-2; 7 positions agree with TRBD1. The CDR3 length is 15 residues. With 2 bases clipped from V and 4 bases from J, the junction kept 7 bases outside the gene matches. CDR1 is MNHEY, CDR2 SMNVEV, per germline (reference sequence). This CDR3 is CASSLAGDSFYGYTF. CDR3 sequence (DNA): TGTGCCAGCAGTTTAGCTGGGGACAGCTTCTATGGCTACACCTTC.

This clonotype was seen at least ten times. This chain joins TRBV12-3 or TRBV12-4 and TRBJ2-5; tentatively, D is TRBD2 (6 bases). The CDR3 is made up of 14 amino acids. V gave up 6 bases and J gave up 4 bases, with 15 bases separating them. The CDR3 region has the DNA TGTGCCAGCAGCATTTCAGGAGGGCGAGAGACCCAGTACTTC. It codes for CASSISGGRETQYF.

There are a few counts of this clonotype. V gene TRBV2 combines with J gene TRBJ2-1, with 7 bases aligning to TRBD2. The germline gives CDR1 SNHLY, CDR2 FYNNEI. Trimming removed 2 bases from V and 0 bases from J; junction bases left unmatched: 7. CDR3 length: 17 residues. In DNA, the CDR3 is TGTGCCAGCAGTGAAATCGTCGGGAGGAGCTCCTACAATGAGCAGTTCTTC. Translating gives CASSEIVGRSSYNEQFF.

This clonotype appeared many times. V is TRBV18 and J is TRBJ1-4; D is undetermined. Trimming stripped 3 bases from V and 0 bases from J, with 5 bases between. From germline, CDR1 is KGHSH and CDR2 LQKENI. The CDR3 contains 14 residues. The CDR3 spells CASSPRATNEKLFF. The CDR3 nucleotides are TGTGCCAGCTCACCGAGGGCAACTAATGAAAAACTGTTTTTT. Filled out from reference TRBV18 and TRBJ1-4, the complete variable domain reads NAGVMQNPRHLVRRRGQEARLRCSPMKGHSHVYWYRQLPEEGLKFMVYLQKENIIDESGMPKERFSAEFPKEGPSILRIQQVVRGDSAAYFCASSPRATNEKLFFGSGTQLSVL.

The chain's CDR3 is CATRGGADYGYTF. The CDR3, as DNA: TGTGCCACCCGTGGAGGGGCAGACTATGGCTACACCTTC. This chain links TRBV3-1 with TRBJ1-2; tentatively, D is TRBD1 (5 bases). The germline gives CDR1 LGHDT, CDR2 YNNKEL (reference sequence). V gave up 10 bases and J gave up 3 bases, with 15 bases separating them. This CDR3 is built from 13 residues.

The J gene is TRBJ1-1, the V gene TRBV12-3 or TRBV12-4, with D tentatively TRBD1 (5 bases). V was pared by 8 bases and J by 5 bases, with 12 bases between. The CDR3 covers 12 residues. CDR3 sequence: CASGRGKTEAFF. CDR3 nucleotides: TGTGCCAGCGGACGGGGGAAGACTGAAGCTTTCTTT.

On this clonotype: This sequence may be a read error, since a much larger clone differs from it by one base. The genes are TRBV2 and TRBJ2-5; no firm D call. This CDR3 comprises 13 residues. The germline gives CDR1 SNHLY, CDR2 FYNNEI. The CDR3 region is CASREVAWGTQYF. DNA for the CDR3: TGTGCCAGCAGGGAAGTGGCGTGGGGGACCCAGTACTTC.

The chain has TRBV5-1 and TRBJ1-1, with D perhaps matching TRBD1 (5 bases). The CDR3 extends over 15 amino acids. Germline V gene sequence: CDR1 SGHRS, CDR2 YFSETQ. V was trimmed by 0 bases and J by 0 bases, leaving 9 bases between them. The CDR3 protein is CASSLVTDMNTEAFF. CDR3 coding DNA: TGCGCCAGCAGCTTGGTAACGGACATGAACACTGAAGCTTTCTTT.

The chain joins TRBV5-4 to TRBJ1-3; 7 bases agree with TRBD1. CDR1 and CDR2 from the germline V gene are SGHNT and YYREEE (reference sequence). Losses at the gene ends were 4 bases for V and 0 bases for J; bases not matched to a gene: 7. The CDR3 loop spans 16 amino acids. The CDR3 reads CASSAGQPASGNTIYF. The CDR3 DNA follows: TGTGCCAGCAGCGCGGGACAGCCTGCCTCTGGAAACACCATATATTTT.

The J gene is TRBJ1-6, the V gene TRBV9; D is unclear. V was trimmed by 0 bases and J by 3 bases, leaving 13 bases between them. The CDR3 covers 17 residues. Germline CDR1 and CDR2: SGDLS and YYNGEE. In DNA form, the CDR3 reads TGTGCCAGCAGCGTAGGTTACAGTATGGACTATAATTCACCCCTCCACTTT. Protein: CASSVGYSMDYNSPLHF.

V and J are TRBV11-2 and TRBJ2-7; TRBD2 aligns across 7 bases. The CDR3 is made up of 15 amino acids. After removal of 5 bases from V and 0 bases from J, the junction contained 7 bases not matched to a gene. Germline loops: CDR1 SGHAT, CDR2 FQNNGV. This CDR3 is CASSQEAGLSYEQYF. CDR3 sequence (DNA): TGTGCCAGCAGCCAGGAAGCGGGGCTCTCCTACGAGCAGTACTTC. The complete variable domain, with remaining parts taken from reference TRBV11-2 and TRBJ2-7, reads EAGVAQSPRYKIIEKRQSVAFWCNPISGHATLYWYQQILGQGPKLLIQFQNNGVVDDSQLPKDRFSAERLKGVDSTLKIQPAKLEDSAVYLCASSQEAGLSYEQYFGPGTRLTVT.

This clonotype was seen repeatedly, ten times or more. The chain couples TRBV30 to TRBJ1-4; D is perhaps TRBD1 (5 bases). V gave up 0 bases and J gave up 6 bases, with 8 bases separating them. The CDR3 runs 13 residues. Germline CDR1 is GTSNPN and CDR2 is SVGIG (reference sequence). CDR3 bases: TGTGCCTGGAGTGTACGGACACATGAAAAACTGTTTTTT. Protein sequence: CAWSVRTHEKLFF.

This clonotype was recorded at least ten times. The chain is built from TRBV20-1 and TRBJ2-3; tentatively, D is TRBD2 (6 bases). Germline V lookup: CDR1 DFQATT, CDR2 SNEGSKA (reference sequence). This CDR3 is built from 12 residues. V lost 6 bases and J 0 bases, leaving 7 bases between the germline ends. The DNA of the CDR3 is TGCAGTGCGAGCGGGAGCACAGATACGCAGTATTTT. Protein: CSASGSTDTQYF.

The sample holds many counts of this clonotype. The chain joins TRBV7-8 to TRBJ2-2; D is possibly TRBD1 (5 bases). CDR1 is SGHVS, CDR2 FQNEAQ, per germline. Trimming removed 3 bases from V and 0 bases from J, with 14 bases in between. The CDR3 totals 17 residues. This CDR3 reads CASSFDIVQANTGELFF. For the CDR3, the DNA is TGTGCCAGCAGCTTTGACATCGTACAGGCGAACACCGGGGAGCTGTTTTTT.

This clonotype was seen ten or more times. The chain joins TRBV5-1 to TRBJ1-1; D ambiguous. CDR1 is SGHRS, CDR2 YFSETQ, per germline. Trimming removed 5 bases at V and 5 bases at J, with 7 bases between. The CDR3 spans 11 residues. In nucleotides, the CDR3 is TGCGCCAGCAGTTTTGAAACTGAAGCTTTCTTT. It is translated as CASSFETEAFF.

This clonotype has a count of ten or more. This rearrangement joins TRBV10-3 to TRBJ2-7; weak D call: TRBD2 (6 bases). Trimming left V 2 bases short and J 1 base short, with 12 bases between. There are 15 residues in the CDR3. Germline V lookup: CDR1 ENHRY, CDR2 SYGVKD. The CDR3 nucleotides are TGTGCCATCAGTGAGATAGCGGCTACTTCCTACGAGCAGTACTTC. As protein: CAISEIAATSYEQYF.

The CDR3 DNA reads TGTGCCAGCAGTGGAGGAGGGGTCTATAATCAGCCCCAGCATTTT. Its protein is CASSGGGVYNQPQHF. The rearrangement joins TRBV28 to TRBJ1-5; weak D call: TRBD1 (5 bases). This CDR3 is built from 15 residues. Trimming removed 5 bases at V and 4 bases at J, with 15 bases between. Germline loops: CDR1 MDHEN, CDR2 SYDVKM.

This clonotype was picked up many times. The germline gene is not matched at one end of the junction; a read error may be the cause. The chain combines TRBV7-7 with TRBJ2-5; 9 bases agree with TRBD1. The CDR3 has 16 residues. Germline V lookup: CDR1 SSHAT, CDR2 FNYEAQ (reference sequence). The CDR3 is CASSFAGTGFQETQYF. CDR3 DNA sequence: TGTGCTAGCAGCTTTGCCGGGACAGGGTTCCAAGAGACCCAGTACTTC.

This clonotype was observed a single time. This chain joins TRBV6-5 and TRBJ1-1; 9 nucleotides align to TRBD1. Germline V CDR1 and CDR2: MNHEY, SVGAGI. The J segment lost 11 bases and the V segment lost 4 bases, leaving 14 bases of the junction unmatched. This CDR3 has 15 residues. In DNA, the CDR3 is TGTGCCAGCAGTTCCCGGGACCGGGACAGGGTTTCTGCTTTCTTT. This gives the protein CASSSRDRDRVSAFF.

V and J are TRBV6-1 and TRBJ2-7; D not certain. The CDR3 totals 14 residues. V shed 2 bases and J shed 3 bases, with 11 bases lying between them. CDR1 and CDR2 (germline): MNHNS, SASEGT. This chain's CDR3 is CASSETWTFYEQYF. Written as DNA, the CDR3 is TGTGCCAGCAGTGAAACGTGGACGTTCTACGAGCAGTACTTC.